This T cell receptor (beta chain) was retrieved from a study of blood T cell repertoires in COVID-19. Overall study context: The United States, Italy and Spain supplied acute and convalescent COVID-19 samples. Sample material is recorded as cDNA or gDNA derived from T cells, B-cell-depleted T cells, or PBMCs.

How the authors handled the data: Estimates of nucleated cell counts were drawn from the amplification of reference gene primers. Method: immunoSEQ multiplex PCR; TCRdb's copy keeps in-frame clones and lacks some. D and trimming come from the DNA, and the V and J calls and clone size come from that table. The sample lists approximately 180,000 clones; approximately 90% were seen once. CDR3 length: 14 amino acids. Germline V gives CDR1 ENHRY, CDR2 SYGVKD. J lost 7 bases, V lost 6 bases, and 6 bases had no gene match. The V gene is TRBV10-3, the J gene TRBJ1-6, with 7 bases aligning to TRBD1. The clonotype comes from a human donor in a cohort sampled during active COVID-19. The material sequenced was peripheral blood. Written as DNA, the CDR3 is TGTGCCATCAGGACCGGGACAGACAATTCACCCCTCCACTTT. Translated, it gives CAIRTGTDNSPLHF.